This entry lists 25 T cell receptor beta chains sequenced from one sample in a study of T cell responses to AZD1222 COVID-19 vaccine. Generated by immunoSEQ multiplex PCR, the TCRdb table keeps only in-frame clones and is missing some. This table holds some 150,000 clones, roughly 90% found once. Sequences were derived from peripheral blood, sampled on day 0 of AZD1222 vaccination. Receptors originate from an adult in good health.

The chain recombines TRBV28 with TRBJ1-2; D gene uncertain. Per the germline V gene, CDR1 is MDHEN and CDR2 is SYDVKM. This CDR3 has 14 amino acids. The ends were cut back, 5 bases at V and 4 bases at J, with 14 bases in the middle. The CDR3 region has the DNA TGTGCCAGCAGTCCAAGCCACGGAGGCTATGGCTACACCTTC. Residues: CASSPSHGGYGYTF.

CDR3: CASSLLPGAEAFF. Written as DNA, the CDR3 is TGTGCCAGCAGCTTATTGCCTGGGGCTGAAGCTTTCTTT. The V call is TRBV7-8, the J call TRBJ1-1, with D unclear. Trimming left V 2 bases short and J 6 bases short, with 10 bases between. The CDR3 runs to 13 residues. CDR1 and CDR2 (germline): SGHVS, FQNEAQ. The variable domain in full, with the rest retrieved from reference TRBV7-8 and TRBJ1-1, is GAGVSQSPRYKVAKRGQDVALRCDPISGHVSLFWYQQALGQGPEFLTYFQNEAQLDKSGLPSDRFFAERPEGSVSTLKIQRTQQEDSAVYLCASSLLPGAEAFFGQGTRLTVV.

This clone has just one count. CDR3 sequence: CASSSGGYNSPLHF. The CDR3 DNA is TGTGCCAGCAGTTCAGGGGGGTATAATTCACCCCTCCACTTT. The rearrangement uses TRBV28 and TRBJ1-6; 7 bases map to TRBD1. This CDR3 spans 14 amino acids. Unmatched junction bases numbered 1, after V lost 4 bases and J lost 4 bases. CDR1 is MDHEN and CDR2 is SYDVKM in the germline V gene.

In its sample, this clone was seen once. The rearrangement links TRBV14 to TRBJ1-1; maybe TRBD1 (6 bases). CDR3 length: 15 residues. V dropped 1 base and J dropped 2 bases, with 11 bases sitting between them. Germline V lookup: CDR1 SGHDN, CDR2 FVKESK. CDR3 coding DNA: TGTGCCAGCAGCCAAGTAGGACAGTTCAACACTGAAGCTTTCTTT. It translates to CASSQVGQFNTEAFF. Drawing the rest from reference TRBV14 and TRBJ1-1, the complete variable domain is EAGVTQFPSHSVIEKGQTVTLRCDPISGHDNLYWYRRVMGKEIKFLLHFVKESKQDESGMPNNRFLAERTGGTYSTLKVQPAELEDSGVYFCASSQVGQFNTEAFFGQGTRLTVV.

The chain joins TRBV29-1 to TRBJ2-5; D perhaps matches TRBD1 (5 bases). Germline V lookup: CDR1 SQVTM, CDR2 ANQGSEA. The CDR3 extends over 13 amino acids. V dropped 4 bases and J dropped 5 bases, with 14 bases sitting between them. The CDR3 sequence is CSVVGPGIETQYF. The CDR3 bases are TGCAGCGTTGTAGGTCCAGGGATCGAGACCCAGTACTTC.

The V gene is TRBV20-1, the J gene TRBJ1-1, with D unclear. Trimming pared 3 bases from V and 8 bases from J, leaving 7 bases between. This CDR3 contains 10 residues. The germline CDR1 and CDR2 sequences are DFQATT and SNEGSKA (reference sequence). CDR3 sequence: CSARILEAFF. The CDR3 DNA follows: TGCAGTGCTAGGATTTTGGAAGCTTTCTTT.

This clone was seen once. The chain couples TRBV6-5 to TRBJ1-1; possibly TRBD1 for D (5 bases). Germline V gene sequence: CDR1 MNHEY, CDR2 SVGAGI. This CDR3 spans 14 amino acids. The V and J ends lost 6 bases and 0 bases respectively, with 11 bases between them. CDR3 amino acids: CASSLRVVNTEAFF. DNA of the CDR3: TGTGCCAGCAGCCTCAGGGTTGTGAACACTGAAGCTTTCTTT.

The chain recombines TRBV5-1 with TRBJ1-3; D not certain. The germline V and J ends were trimmed by 5 bases and 0 bases, with 12 bases remaining between them. This CDR3 comprises 15 residues. Looked up from germline, CDR1 is SGHRS and CDR2 is YFSETQ. The CDR3 nucleotides read TGCGCCAGCAGACAAGTATTAATCTCTGGAAACACCATATATTTT. Residues: CASRQVLISGNTIYF. The full variable domain, in which reference TRBV5-1 and TRBJ1-3 provide the parts outside the CDR3, is KAGVTQTPRYLIKTRGQQVTLSCSPISGHRSVSWYQQTPGQGLQFLFEYFSETQRNKGNFPGRFSGRQFSNSRSEMNVSTLELGDSALYLCASRQVLISGNTIYFGEGSWLTVV.

This sequence joins TRBV11-3 and TRBJ2-2, with 14 bases aligning to TRBD2. CDR3 length: 16 amino acids. Looked up from germline, CDR1 is SGHNT and CDR2 is YENEEA. V lost 3 bases, J lost 3 bases, and 0 bases stayed unmatched. As DNA, the CDR3 is TGTGCCAGCAGCTTGGGACTAGCGGGAGACACCGGGGAGCTGTTTTTT. Its protein product is CASSLGLAGDTGELFF.

V usage is TRBV28 and J usage is TRBJ1-5; D unclear. The length of the CDR3 is 18 residues. V lost 4 bases and J 0 bases, leaving 19 bases between the germline ends. CDR1 MDHEN and CDR2 SYDVKM come from the germline V gene. CDR3 sequence (DNA): TGTGCCAGCAGTTCTGCTAAAACGGGCCTCTATAGCAATCAGCCCCAGCATTTT. The encoded protein is CASSSAKTGLYSNQPQHF.

The chain carries TRBV29-1 and TRBJ2-7; TRBD1 agrees at 7 bases. The trim removed 1 base at V and 6 bases at J, leaving 6 bases unmatched. The CDR3 runs to 13 residues. Germline V lookup: CDR1 SQVTM, CDR2 ANQGSEA. CDR3 in DNA: TGCAGCGTTGAAGGTGGGGGACAGCGCGAGCAGTACTTC. Protein product: CSVEGGGQREQYF.

The chain joins TRBV7-3 to TRBJ1-1; 7 bases align to TRBD1. Per germline, CDR1 SGHTA and CDR2 FQGTGA. The CDR3 has 14 amino acids. J was trimmed by 3 bases and V by 2 bases; bases with no gene match: 3. The CDR3 loop is CASSLSGGHTEAFF. As DNA, the CDR3 is TGTGCCAGCAGCTTATCAGGGGGTCACACTGAAGCTTTCTTT.

The J gene is TRBJ1-4, the V gene TRBV27, with 7 bases that match TRBD1. Germline trimming cut 6 bases from V and 7 bases from J; bases unmatched to any gene: 8. Germline V gives CDR1 MNHEY, CDR2 SMNVEV (reference sequence). The length of the CDR3 is 14 residues. DNA for the CDR3: TGTGCCAGCAGACGGACAGGTAAAGGTGAAAAACTGTTTTTT. Protein sequence: CASRRTGKGEKLFF.

CDR3 in amino acids: CASSQVGPQGGSYNEQFF. The CDR3 nucleotides read TGTGCCAGCAGCCAAGTGGGTCCGCAGGGAGGGTCCTACAATGAGCAGTTCTTC. The rearrangement links TRBV4-2 to TRBJ2-1; TRBD2 aligns across 7 bases. With 1 base clipped from V and 1 base from J, the junction kept 10 bases outside the gene matches. Germline V lookup: CDR1 LGHNA, CDR2 YNFKEQ. The CDR3 consists of 18 residues.

This rearrangement joins TRBV24-1 to TRBJ2-2, with D tentatively TRBD1 (6 bases). CDR3 size: 17 residues. V lost 0 bases and J lost 4, with 14 bases in between. Germline assignment: CDR1 KGHDR and CDR2 SFDVKD. The CDR3 protein is CATSDLQDSAGTGELFF. In DNA form, the CDR3 reads TGTGCCACCAGTGATTTGCAGGACAGTGCGGGCACCGGGGAGCTGTTTTTT.

In DNA form, the CDR3 reads TGTGCCAGCAGCCTCGCGGGACCGAGCTCCTACAATGAGCAGTTCTTC. It translates to CASSLAGPSSYNEQFF. The chain couples TRBV3-1 (or the pseudogene TRBV3-2) to TRBJ2-1, with D perhaps matching TRBD2 (6 bases). The ends were cut back, 4 bases at V and 0 bases at J, with 13 bases in the middle. The CDR3 loop spans 16 amino acids. Germline CDR1 is LGHDT and CDR2 is YNNKEL (reference sequence).

The chain uses TRBV27 and TRBJ1-2; tentative D call: TRBD1 (5 bases). This CDR3 is 15 amino acids long. The V end was cut by 7 bases, the J end by 4 bases, with 19 bases between. Germline CDR1 and CDR2: MNHEY and SMNVEV (reference sequence). The CDR3 DNA sequence: TGTGCCAGCACTTATAACGGCGGGGGTGGCTATGGCTACACCTTC. Translating gives CASTYNGGGGYGYTF.

This clone appeared a few times. The rearrangement uses TRBV2 and TRBJ1-2, with D perhaps matching TRBD1 (5 bases). Germline assignment: CDR1 SNHLY and CDR2 FYNNEI. This CDR3 is 13 amino acids long. V lost 10 bases and J 6 bases, leaving 18 bases between the germline ends. The CDR3 nucleotides read TGTGCCACCCGCGAACAGGTTGGGCATGGCTACACCTTC. It translates to CATREQVGHGYTF.

This clone has a single count. The chain is built from TRBV6-5 and TRBJ2-6, with D unclear. V gave up 2 bases and J gave up 10 bases, with 9 bases separating them. The CDR3 sequence is 13 residues long. Germline CDR1 MNHEY, CDR2 SVGAGI. The CDR3 sequence is CASSYETLNVLTF. The CDR3 bases are TGTGCCAGCAGTTACGAGACTCTGAACGTCCTGACTTTC.

The chain joins TRBV7-2 to TRBJ1-3, with 7 nucleotides matching TRBD1. The junction had 13 bases not matched to a gene; V was cut back by 2 bases and J by 0 bases. In germline, CDR1 is SGHTA, CDR2 FQGNSA. The CDR3 totals 19 residues. The CDR3 DNA follows: TGTGCCAGCAGCTTAAGGGGGAACCAGGGGGTCTACTCTGGAAACACCATATATTTT. Its translation: CASSLRGNQGVYSGNTIYF.

This chain links TRBV24-1 with TRBJ1-6; TRBD1 matches 7 bases. The CDR3 covers 15 residues. With 4 bases clipped from V and 7 bases from J, the junction kept 6 bases outside the gene matches. Germline V CDR1 and CDR2: KGHDR, SFDVKD. In DNA form, the CDR3 reads TGTGCCACCAGTGAATCGACAGGGTGGAATTCACCCCTCCACTTT. This gives the protein CATSESTGWNSPLHF.

The gene calls are TRBV6-5 and TRBJ1-4, with TRBD1 identical over 7 bases. The CDR3 contains 15 residues. Germline CDR1 MNHEY, CDR2 SVGAGI. After removal of 6 bases from V and 3 bases from J, the junction contained 7 bases not matched to a gene. The CDR3 DNA reads TGTGCCAGCAGGCGTTCGACAGGGCCTAATGAAAAACTGTTTTTT. Protein: CASRRSTGPNEKLFF.

This chain connects TRBV29-1 to TRBJ1-3, with D unresolved. The CDR3 extends over 11 amino acids. Germline-derived CDR1 and CDR2 are SQVTM and ANQGSEA. V was trimmed by 7 bases and J by 3 bases, leaving 7 bases between them. The CDR3 coding sequence is TGCAGCGCTAAACTTGGAAACACCATATATTTT. It translates to CSAKLGNTIYF.

This chain links TRBV24-1 with TRBJ1-2; tentative D call: TRBD1 (6 bases). Trimming took off 3 bases at V and 3 bases at J, with 16 bases between the two ends. The CDR3 extends over 16 amino acids. In germline, CDR1 is KGHDR, CDR2 SFDVKD. The CDR3 nucleotides read TGTGCCACCAGTGATACCCAAAGATCAGGGGACTATGGCTACACCTTC. It encodes CATSDTQRSGDYGYTF.

This clone was seen more than once but under ten times. Additional DNA sequences in this sample encode the identical CDR3. V and J are TRBV3-1 (or the pseudogene TRBV3-2) and TRBJ2-2; a weak D match, TRBD1 (6 bases). Trimming pared 7 bases from V and 0 bases from J, leaving 9 bases between. The CDR3 spans 14 residues. Germline V gene sequence: CDR1 LGHDT, CDR2 YNNKEL (reference sequence). Here the CDR3 DNA reads TGTGCCAGCATAGGGACAACGAACACCGGGGAGCTGTTTTTT. Translating it yields CASIGTTNTGELFF.